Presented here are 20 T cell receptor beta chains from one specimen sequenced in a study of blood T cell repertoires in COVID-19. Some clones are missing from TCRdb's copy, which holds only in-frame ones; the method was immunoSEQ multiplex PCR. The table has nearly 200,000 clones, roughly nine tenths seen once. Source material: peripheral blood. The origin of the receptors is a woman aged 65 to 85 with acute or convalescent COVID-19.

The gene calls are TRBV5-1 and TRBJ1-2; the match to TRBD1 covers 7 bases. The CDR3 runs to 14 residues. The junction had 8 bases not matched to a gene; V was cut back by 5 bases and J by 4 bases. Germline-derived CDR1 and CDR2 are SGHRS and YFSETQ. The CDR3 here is CASSSQGVVYGYTF. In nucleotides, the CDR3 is TGCGCCAGCAGTTCTCAGGGGGTCGTCTATGGCTACACCTTC.

CDR3 in DNA: TGCGCCAGCAGCTTGGGGCAGGCAGCTGGTACCGGGGAGCTGTTTTTT. It specifies CASSLGQAAGTGELFF. The chain recombines TRBV5-1 with TRBJ2-2; D call uncertain. CDR1 and CDR2 from the germline V gene are SGHRS and YFSETQ. Deletions cut 0 bases from V and 5 bases from J, with 14 bases between. The length of the CDR3 is 16 residues.

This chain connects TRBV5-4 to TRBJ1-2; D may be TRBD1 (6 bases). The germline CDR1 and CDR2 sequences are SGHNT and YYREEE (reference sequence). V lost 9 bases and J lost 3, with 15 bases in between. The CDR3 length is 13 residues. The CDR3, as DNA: TGTGCCACCCGGGAGGGGGTGGACTATGGCTACACCTTC. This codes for CATREGVDYGYTF.

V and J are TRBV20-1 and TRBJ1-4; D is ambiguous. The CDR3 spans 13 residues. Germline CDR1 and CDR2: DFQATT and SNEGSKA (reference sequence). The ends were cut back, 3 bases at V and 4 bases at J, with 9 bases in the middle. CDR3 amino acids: CSASERYNEKLFF. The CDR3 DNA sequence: TGCAGTGCTAGTGAGCGGTATAATGAAAAACTGTTTTTT.

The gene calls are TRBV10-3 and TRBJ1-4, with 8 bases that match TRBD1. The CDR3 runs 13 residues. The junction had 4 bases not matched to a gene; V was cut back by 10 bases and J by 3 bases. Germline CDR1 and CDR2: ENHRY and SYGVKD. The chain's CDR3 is CATSDRANEKLFF. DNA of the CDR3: TGTGCCACCTCGGACAGGGCTAATGAAAAACTGTTTTTT.

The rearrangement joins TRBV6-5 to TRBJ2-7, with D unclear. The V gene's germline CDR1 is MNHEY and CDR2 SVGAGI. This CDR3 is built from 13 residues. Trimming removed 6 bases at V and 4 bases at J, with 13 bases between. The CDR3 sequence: CASRTPATYEQYF. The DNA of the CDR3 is TGTGCCAGCAGGACTCCGGCGACTTACGAGCAGTACTTC.

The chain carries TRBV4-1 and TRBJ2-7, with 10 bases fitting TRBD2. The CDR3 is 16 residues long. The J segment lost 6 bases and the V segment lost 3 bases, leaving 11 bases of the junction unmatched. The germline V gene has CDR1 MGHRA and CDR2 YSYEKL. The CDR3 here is CASSHGTSDSRREQYF. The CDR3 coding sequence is TGCGCCAGCAGCCACGGGACTAGCGATTCACGGCGCGAGCAGTACTTC.

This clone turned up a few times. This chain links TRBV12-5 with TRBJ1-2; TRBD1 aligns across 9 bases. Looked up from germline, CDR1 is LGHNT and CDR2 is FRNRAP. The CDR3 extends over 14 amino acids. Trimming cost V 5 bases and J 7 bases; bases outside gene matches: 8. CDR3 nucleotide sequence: TGTGCTAGTGGTGTCCCCGGGACAGGGTTTGGCTACACCTTC. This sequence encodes CASGVPGTGFGYTF.

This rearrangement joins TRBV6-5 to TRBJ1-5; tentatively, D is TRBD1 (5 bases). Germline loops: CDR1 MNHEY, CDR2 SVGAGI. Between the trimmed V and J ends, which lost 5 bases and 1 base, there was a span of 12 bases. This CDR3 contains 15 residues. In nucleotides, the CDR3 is TGTGCCAGCAGTAGGGTGGGGCAAAGCAATCAGCCCCAGCATTTT. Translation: CASSRVGQSNQPQHF.

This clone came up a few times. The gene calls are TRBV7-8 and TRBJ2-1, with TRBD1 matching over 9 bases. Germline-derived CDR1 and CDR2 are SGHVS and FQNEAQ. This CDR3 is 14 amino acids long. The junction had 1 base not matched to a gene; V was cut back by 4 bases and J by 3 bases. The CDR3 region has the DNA TGTGCCAGCAGCTCGGACAGGGGCTACAATGAGCAGTTCTTC. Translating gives CASSSDRGYNEQFF.

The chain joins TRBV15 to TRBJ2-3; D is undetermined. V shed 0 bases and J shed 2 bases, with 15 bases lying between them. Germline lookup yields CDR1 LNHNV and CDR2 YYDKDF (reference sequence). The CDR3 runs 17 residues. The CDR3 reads CATSRDQDRFFTDTQYF. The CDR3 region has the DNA TGTGCCACCAGCAGAGATCAGGATAGGTTTTTCACAGATACGCAGTATTTT.

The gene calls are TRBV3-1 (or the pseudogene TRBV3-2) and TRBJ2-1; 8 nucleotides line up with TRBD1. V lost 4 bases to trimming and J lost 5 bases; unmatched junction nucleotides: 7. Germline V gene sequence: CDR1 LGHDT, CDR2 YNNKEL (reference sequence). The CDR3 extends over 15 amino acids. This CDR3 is CASSPYGQGHNEQFF. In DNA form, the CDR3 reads TGTGCCAGCAGCCCGTACGGACAGGGCCACAATGAGCAGTTCTTC.

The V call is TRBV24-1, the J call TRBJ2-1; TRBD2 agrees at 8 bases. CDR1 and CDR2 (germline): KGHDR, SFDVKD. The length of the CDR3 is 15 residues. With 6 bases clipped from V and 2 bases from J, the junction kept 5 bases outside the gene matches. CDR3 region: CATSSGRQTYNEQFF. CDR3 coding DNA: TGTGCCACCAGTAGCGGGAGACAAACCTACAATGAGCAGTTCTTC.

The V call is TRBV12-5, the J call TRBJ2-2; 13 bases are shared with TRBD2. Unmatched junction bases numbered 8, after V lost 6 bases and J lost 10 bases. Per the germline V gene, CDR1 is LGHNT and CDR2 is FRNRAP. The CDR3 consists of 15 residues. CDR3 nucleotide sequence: TGTGCTAGTGGCCGCGGGACTAGCGGGGAGACGGAGCTGTTTTTT. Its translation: CASGRGTSGETELFF.

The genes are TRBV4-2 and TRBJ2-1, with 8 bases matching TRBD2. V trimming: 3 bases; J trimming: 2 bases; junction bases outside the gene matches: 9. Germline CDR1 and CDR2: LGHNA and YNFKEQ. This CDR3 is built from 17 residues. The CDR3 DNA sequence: TGTGCCAGCAGCCAGGCTAATAGCGGGGCCGCCTACAATGAGCAGTTCTTC. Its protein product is CASSQANSGAAYNEQFF.

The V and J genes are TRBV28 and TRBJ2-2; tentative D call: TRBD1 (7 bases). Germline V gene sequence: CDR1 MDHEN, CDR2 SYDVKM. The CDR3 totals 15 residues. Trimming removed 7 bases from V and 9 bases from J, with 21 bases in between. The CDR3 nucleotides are TGTGCCAGCAAAGAGACAGGGTCCGGGAGTAGGGAGCTGTTTTTT. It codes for CASKETGSGSRELFF.

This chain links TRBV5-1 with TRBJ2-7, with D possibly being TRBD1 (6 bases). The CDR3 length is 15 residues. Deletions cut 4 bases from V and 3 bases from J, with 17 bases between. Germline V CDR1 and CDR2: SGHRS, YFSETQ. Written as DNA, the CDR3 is TGCGCCAGCAGCCTACTCGTTGGACAGATCTACGAGCAGTACTTC. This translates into CASSLLVGQIYEQYF. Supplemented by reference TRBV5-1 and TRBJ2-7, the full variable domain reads KAGVTQTPRYLIKTRGQQVTLSCSPISGHRSVSWYQQTPGQGLQFLFEYFSETQRNKGNFPGRFSGRQFSNSRSEMNVSTLELGDSALYLCASSLLVGQIYEQYFGPGTRLTVT.

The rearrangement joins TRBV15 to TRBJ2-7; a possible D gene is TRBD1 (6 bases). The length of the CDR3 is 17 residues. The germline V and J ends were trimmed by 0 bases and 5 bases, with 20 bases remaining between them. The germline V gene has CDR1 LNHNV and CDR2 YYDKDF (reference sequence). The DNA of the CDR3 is TGTGCCACCAGCAGAGATTTAGGGTTAGGGGGATCCGACGAGCAGTACTTC. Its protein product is CATSRDLGLGGSDEQYF.

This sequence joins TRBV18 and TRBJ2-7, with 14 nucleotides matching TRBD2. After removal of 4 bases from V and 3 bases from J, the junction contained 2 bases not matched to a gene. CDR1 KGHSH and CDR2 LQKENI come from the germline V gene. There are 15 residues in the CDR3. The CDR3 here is CASSQTSGGDYEQYF. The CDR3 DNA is TGTGCCAGCTCACAGACTAGCGGGGGGGACTACGAGCAGTACTTC.

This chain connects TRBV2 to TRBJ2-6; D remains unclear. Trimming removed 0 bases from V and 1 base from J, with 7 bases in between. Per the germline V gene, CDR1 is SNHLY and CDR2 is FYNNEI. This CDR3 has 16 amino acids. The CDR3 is CASSEAEPSGANVLTF. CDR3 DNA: TGTGCCAGCAGTGAAGCGGAGCCTTCTGGGGCCAACGTCCTGACTTTC.